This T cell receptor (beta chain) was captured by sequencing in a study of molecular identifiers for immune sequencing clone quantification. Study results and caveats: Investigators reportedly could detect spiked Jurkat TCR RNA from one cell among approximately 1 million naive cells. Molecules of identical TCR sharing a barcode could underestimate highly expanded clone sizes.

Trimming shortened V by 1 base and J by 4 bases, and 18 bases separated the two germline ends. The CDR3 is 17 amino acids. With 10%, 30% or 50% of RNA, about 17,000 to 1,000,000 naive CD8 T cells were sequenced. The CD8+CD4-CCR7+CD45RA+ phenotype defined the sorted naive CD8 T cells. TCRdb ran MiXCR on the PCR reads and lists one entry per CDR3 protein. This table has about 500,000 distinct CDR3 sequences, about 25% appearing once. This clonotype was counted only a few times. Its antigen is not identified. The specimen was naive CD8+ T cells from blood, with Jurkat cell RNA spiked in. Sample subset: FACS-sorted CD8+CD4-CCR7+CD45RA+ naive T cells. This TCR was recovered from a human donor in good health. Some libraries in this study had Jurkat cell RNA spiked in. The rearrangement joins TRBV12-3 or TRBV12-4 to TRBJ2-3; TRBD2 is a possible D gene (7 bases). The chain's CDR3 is CASSLGRGGIRADTQYF. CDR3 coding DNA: TGTGCCAGCAGTTTAGGGAGGGGGGGGATAAGGGCAGATACGCAGTATTTT.